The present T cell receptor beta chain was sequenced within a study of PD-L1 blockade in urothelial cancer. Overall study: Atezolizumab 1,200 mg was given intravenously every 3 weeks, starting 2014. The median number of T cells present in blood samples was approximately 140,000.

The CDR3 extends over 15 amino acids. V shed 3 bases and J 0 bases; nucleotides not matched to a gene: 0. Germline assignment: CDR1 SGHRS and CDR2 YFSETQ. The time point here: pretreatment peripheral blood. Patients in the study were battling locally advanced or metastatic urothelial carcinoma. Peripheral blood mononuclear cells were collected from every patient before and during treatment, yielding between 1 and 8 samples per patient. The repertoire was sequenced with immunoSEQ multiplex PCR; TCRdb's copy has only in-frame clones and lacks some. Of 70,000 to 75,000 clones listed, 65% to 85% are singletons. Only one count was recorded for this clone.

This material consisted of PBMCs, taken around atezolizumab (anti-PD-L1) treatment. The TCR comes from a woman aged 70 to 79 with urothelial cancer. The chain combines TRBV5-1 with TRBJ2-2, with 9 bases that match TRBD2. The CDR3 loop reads CASSWTSANTGELFF. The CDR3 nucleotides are TGCGCCAGCAGCTGGACTAGCGCGAACACCGGGGAGCTGTTTTTT.